This T cell receptor beta chain came from a study of blood T cell repertoires in COVID-19. Study details: Acute-phase and convalescent COVID-19 samples originated in the United States, Italy and Spain. From T cells, B-cell-depleted T cells, or PBMCs came the material, which was cDNA or gDNA.

As handled by the study authors: The authors estimated nucleated cell counts from reference gene primer amplification. This table comes from immunoSEQ multiplex PCR, and its TCRdb copy is limited to in-frame clones, with some not included. V and J calls and clone size are those listed in that table; D and trimming were worked out from the DNA. The table lists 180,000 or so clones, roughly nine tenths of them singletons. As for this clone: Other DNA sequences in the same sample also yield this CDR3.

CDR3 length: 17 residues. J was trimmed by 3 bases and V by 3 bases; bases with no gene match: 8. Germline V lookup: CDR1 MDHEN, CDR2 SYDVKM. Material for sequencing was peripheral blood. The chain carries TRBV28 and TRBJ1-5, with TRBD1 matching 10 bases. The clonotype originates from an elderly woman in a cohort sampled during active or convalescent COVID-19. The CDR3 region has the DNA TGTGCCAGCAGTTTTGGGTTTGGGACAGGGGCCAATCAGCCCCAGCATTTT. It translates to CASSFGFGTGANQPQHF.